A single sample is the source of the 15 T cell receptor beta chains below, sequenced in a study of regulatory T cells in long-lasting Graves disease. Time point in this sample: newly diagnosed GD, antithyroid drugs for less than 3 months. Extracted PBMC RNA gave rise to the TCR library. For TCR beta, libraries came from iRepertoire HTBI primers and Arm-PCR of CDR3 regions. TCRdb reprocessed the multiplex PCR reads via MiXCR and lists one record per CDR3 protein. The sample lists about 620,000 distinct CDR3 sequences, about 16% occurring once. The same data also went into a second study, on T cells in Graves' hyperthyroidism and ophthalmopathy.

The sequenced sample was peripheral blood mononuclear cells (PBMCs), obtained at new diagnosis, from a patient treated with antithyroid drugs. These TCRs come from a woman between 25 and 40 years old with Graves disease.

The V call is TRBV7-2, the J call TRBJ2-1; 7 nucleotides align to TRBD2. CDR3 size: 14 residues. The V gene's germline CDR1 is SGHTA and CDR2 FQGNSA. V was clipped by 2 bases and J by 8 bases; unmatched bases: 6. CDR3 bases: TGTGCCAGCAGCTTAAGCGGGGATTTCTATGAGCAGTTCTTC. Residues: CASSLSGDFYEQFF.

The sample holds many counts of this clonotype. The chain joins TRBV20-1 to TRBJ1-1; D is uncertain. V shed 5 bases and J shed 1 base, with 8 bases lying between them. The CDR3 spans 12 residues. Germline-derived CDR1 and CDR2 are DFQATT and SNEGSKA (reference sequence). CDR3 region: CSAFHRNTEAFF. DNA for the CDR3: TGCAGTGCTTTCCACAGGAACACTGAAGCTTTCTTT.

This clonotype was observed a handful of times. V usage is TRBV7-2 and J usage is TRBJ2-5; possibly TRBD1 or TRBD2 for D (5 bases each). The V end lost 5 bases, the J end lost 5 bases, and 18 bases lay between the germline ends. This CDR3 region has 15 residues. Germline values: CDR1 SGHTA, CDR2 FQGNSA. CDR3 amino acids: CASSRGTAVMETQYF. The CDR3 region has the DNA TGTGCCAGCAGCCGAGGGACGGCCGTAATGGAGACCCAGTACTTC.

This clonotype was counted ten times or more. This chain uses TRBV12-3 or TRBV12-4 with TRBJ2-3; TRBD1 might be the D (6 bases). The CDR3 runs to 15 residues. The ends were cut back, 5 bases at V and 3 bases at J, with 15 bases in the middle. CDR3 sequence reads: CASSVGQPRTDTQYF. DNA for the CDR3: TGTGCCAGCAGTGTAGGACAGCCGCGAACAGATACGCAGTATTTT.

In its sample, this clonotype was seen a few times. CDR3 DNA sequence: TGTGCCAGCAGGTGGGGACAGGAGACCACCGGGGAGCTGTTTTTT. Protein product: CASRWGQETTGELFF. This chain uses TRBV28 with TRBJ2-2; 8 bases fit TRBD1. The length of the CDR3 is 15 residues. V shed 6 bases, J shed 4 bases, and the junction held 7 bases outside the gene matches. Germline CDR1 and CDR2: MDHEN and SYDVKM.

This clonotype was counted ten times or more. This sequence joins TRBV7-3 and TRBJ2-3; D not resolved. The CDR3 totals 15 residues. From germline, CDR1 is SGHTA and CDR2 FQGTGA. The V end lost 0 bases, the J end lost 2 bases, and 9 bases lay between the germline ends. The CDR3 loop reads CASSLTSLNTDTQYF. CDR3 nucleotides: TGTGCCAGCAGCTTAACGAGTTTAAACACAGATACGCAGTATTTT.

To note about this clonotype: The junction shows a germline mismatch at one end, possibly a read error. This chain connects TRBV19 to TRBJ2-3; D unresolved. The CDR3 sequence is 14 residues long. Germline V gene sequence: CDR1 LNHDA, CDR2 SQIVND (reference sequence). Here the CDR3 reads CTSSFRARTDTQYF. The CDR3 DNA is TGTACCAGTAGCTTCCGGGCGCGCACAGATACGCAGTATTTT.

A few counts support this clonotype. J is TRBJ1-1 and V is TRBV10-3; D is ambiguous. CDR1 and CDR2 from the germline V gene are ENHRY and SYGVKD. The ends were cut back, 2 bases at V and 2 bases at J, with 12 bases in the middle. CDR3 length equals 15 residues. The CDR3 DNA sequence: TGTGCCATCAGTGAGGGGCCGAACTTTAACACTGAAGCTTTCTTT. It specifies CAISEGPNFNTEAFF.

As regards this clonotype: It may be a read error: a sequence one base away is much more abundant. This rearrangement joins TRBV7-2 to TRBJ2-3, with 8 bases identical to TRBD2. This CDR3 comprises 16 residues. Germline V gene data show CDR1 as SGHTA and CDR2 as FQGNSA. CDR3 DNA: TGTGCCAGCGGCTTAGACGGGAGGGCCTTGGGAGATACGCAGTATTTT. Protein sequence: CASGLDGRALGDTQYF.

This clonotype was detected ten times or more. The rearrangement links TRBV3-1 to TRBJ1-1; D unresolved. Looked up from germline, CDR1 is LGHDT and CDR2 is YNNKEL (reference sequence). Between the trimmed V and J ends, which lost 4 bases and 4 bases, there was a span of 10 bases. The CDR3 totals 13 residues. CDR3 amino acids: CASSPVGTTEAFF. The CDR3 bases are TGTGCCAGCAGCCCAGTTGGTACCACTGAAGCTTTCTTT.

This clonotype was found a few times. The chain is built from TRBV28 and TRBJ1-6; possibly TRBD1 for D (5 bases). This CDR3 comprises 12 residues. V lost 8 bases to trimming and J lost 9 bases, with 11 bases between them. The germline CDR1 and CDR2 sequences are MDHEN and SYDVKM. The DNA for the CDR3 is TGTGCCAGCGCCCAGGGTGGTTCACCCCTCCACTTT. Translating gives CASAQGGSPLHF.

This clonotype was picked up many times. The chain links TRBV6-2 or TRBV6-3 to TRBJ2-7, with D hard to call. CDR3 size: 12 residues. The germline gives CDR1 MNHEY, CDR2 SVGEGT. The V end lost 6 bases, the J end lost 4 bases, and 10 bases lay between the germline ends. CDR3 DNA: TGTGCCAGCAGCGCCTTGGGGTACGAGCAGTACTTC. Its protein is CASSALGYEQYF.

This clonotype was seen repeatedly, ten times or more. The chain uses TRBV20-1 and TRBJ1-5, with TRBD1 matching over 8 bases. With 4 bases clipped from V and 6 bases from J, the junction kept 11 bases outside the gene matches. The length of the CDR3 is 15 residues. Germline CDR1 reads DFQATT; CDR2 reads SNEGSKA (reference sequence). Here the CDR3 reads CSAKLPGQDSQPQHF. The CDR3 DNA is TGCAGTGCTAAACTACCGGGACAGGATAGTCAGCCCCAGCATTTT.

The table lists this clonotype with a few counts. The V call is TRBV7-2, the J call TRBJ1-6, with D hard to call. The CDR3 loop spans 15 amino acids. The V gene's germline CDR1 is SGHTA and CDR2 FQGNSA. The V end lost 3 bases, the J end lost 6 bases, and 12 bases lay between the germline ends. CDR3 amino acids: CASSFSRDSNSPLHF. CDR3 coding DNA: TGTGCCAGCAGCTTCAGCCGGGATTCTAATTCACCCCTCCACTTT.

The V call is TRBV25-1, the J call TRBJ2-3, with D hard to call. This CDR3 has 16 amino acids. V was pared by 2 bases and J by 1 base, with 13 bases between. Germline V gene sequence: CDR1 MGHDK, CDR2 SYGVNS. CDR3 coding DNA: TGTGCCAGCAGTGAAGAAATCTACTATGGCACAGATACGCAGTATTTT. This codes for CASSEEIYYGTDTQYF.